This is a list of T cell receptor beta chains from one sample in a study of blood T cell repertoires in COVID-19. Sequenced by immunoSEQ multiplex PCR; TCRdb stores in-frame clones only, minus some. This table holds approximately 170,000 clones, 70% to 90% found once. The sequencing sample was made of peripheral blood. The source of these receptors is an elderly woman with COVID-19, enrolled during active disease. CDR3s include the opening cysteine and the closing phenylalanine or tryptophan. D genes are given only for firm matches. Size values are once, few and many counts, or a class for expanded clones, and some rows have none.

cdr3_aa cdr3_nt clone_size v_call d_call j_call
CASSFGLAGGETQYF TGTGCCAGCAGCTTCGGACTAGCGGGAGGAGAGACCCAGTACTTC - TRBV5-4 TRBD2 TRBJ2-5
CASSDEGDQPQHF TGTGCCAGCAGTGACGAGGGGGATCAGCCCCAGCATTTT - TRBV2 - TRBJ1-5
CASSLEGQGGSPLHF TGTGCCAGCAGCCTAGAGGGACAGGGTGGCTCACCCCTCCACTTT - TRBV3-1/TRBV3-2 TRBD1 TRBJ1-6
CAWNGAGASYNEQFF TGTGCCTGGAACGGGGCGGGAGCTTCCTACAATGAGCAGTTCTTC few TRBV30 TRBD2 TRBJ2-1
CASSTQLLLAGGQETQYF TGTGCCAGTAGTACACAGCTTCTCTTAGCGGGGGGTCAAGAGACCCAGTACTTC - TRBV19 TRBD2 TRBJ2-5
CASDSGAGPGELFF TGTGCCAGTGATAGCGGGGCGGGCCCCGGGGAGCTGTTTTTT - TRBV19 TRBD2 TRBJ2-2
CASSPGGGVAGGRTDTQYF TGTGCCAGTAGCCCCGGAGGCGGGGTAGCGGGGGGGCGGACAGATACGCAGTATTTT - TRBV19 TRBD2 TRBJ2-3
CASSQGRGLVRNTEAFF TGTGCCAGCAGCCAAGGCCGGGGGTTAGTAAGGAACACTGAAGCTTTCTTT - TRBV3-1/TRBV3-2 - TRBJ1-1
CASREGHLNTEAFF TGTGCCAGCAGAGAGGGACACTTGAACACTGAAGCTTTCTTT - TRBV28 - TRBJ1-1
CASSLGGASNQPQHF TGTGCCAGCAGTTTAGGCGGGGCCAGCAATCAGCCCCAGCATTTT few TRBV28 - TRBJ1-5
CASSQPGEETQYF TGTGCCAGCAGCCAACCAGGGGAAGAGACCCAGTACTTC once TRBV3-1/TRBV3-2 - TRBJ2-5
CAWTSESGNTIYF TGTGCCTGGACATCGGAGTCTGGAAACACCATATATTTT - TRBV30 - TRBJ1-3
CASSRRREAGSTDTQYF TGTGCCAGCTCCCGCCGACGGGAAGCGGGGAGCACAGATACGCAGTATTTT - TRBV18 TRBD2 TRBJ2-3
CASSVIPTSGGYTGELFF TGTGCCAGCAGTGTTATCCCGACTAGCGGGGGATACACCGGGGAGCTGTTTTTT - TRBV2 TRBD2 TRBJ2-2
CASSPGSNQPQHF TGTGCCAGCAGCCCGGGATCCAATCAGCCCCAGCATTTT few TRBV7-9 - TRBJ1-5
CASSGTGEGEQFF TGTGCCAGCAGTGGCACGGGAGAGGGTGAGCAGTTCTTC - TRBV2 - TRBJ2-1
CASSAGIENTIYF TGTGCCAGCAGCGCGGGAATCGAAAACACCATATATTTT - TRBV9 - TRBJ1-3
CASSSHPYTEAFF TGTGCCAGCAGTTCACACCCCTACACTGAAGCTTTCTTT - TRBV2 - TRBJ1-1
CASSPHPAGGTGELFF TGTGCCAGCAGCCCTCACCCGGCGGGGGGCACCGGGGAGCTGTTTTTT medium-sized TRBV9 TRBD2 TRBJ2-2
CASRGQLNTEAFF TGTGCCAGTAGGGGACAGTTGAACACTGAAGCTTTCTTT - TRBV19 TRBD1 TRBJ1-1
CASSQVLLGGADEQYF TGTGCCAGCAGCCAAGTCCTCTTGGGGGGGGCGGACGAGCAGTACTTC - TRBV3-1/TRBV3-2 - TRBJ2-7
CASSLGREREKLFF TGTGCCAGCAGCTTAGGGAGGGAAAGGGAAAAACTGTTTTTT once TRBV11-2 - TRBJ1-4
CASRGGQESSNYGYTF TGTGCCAGCAGGGGGGGACAGGAGAGTAGTAACTATGGCTACACCTTC - TRBV21-1 - TRBJ1-2
CASSQGTSGSSTDTQYF TGTGCCAGCAGCCAAGGGACTAGCGGGAGTAGCACAGATACGCAGTATTTT - TRBV4-2 TRBD2 TRBJ2-3
CASSEARQGAYGYTF TGTGCCAGCAGTGAAGCACGGCAGGGGGCCTATGGCTACACCTTC - TRBV2 TRBD1 TRBJ1-2
CASREQGTTEAFF TGTGCCAGCAGAGAACAGGGGACCACTGAAGCTTTCTTT - TRBV6-6 TRBD1 TRBJ1-1
CATRRDSHEQYF TGTGCCACCCGCCGGGACAGTCACGAGCAGTACTTC - TRBV2 TRBD1 TRBJ2-7
CASGLITGTYGYTF TGTGCTAGTGGTTTGATCACAGGGACCTATGGCTACACCTTC - TRBV12-5 - TRBJ1-2
CSASLPGDYGYTF TGCAGTGCTAGTCTTCCAGGGGACTATGGCTACACCTTC - TRBV20-1 - TRBJ1-2
CASSATGLNEQFF TGTGCCAGCAGTGCTACAGGGCTAAATGAGCAGTTCTTC few TRBV6-4 - TRBJ2-1
CASSQMTRETQYF TGTGCCAGCAGCCAAATGACTCGAGAGACCCAGTACTTC - TRBV3-1/TRBV3-2 - TRBJ2-5
CASSQGAGNTIYF TGCGCCAGCAGTCAAGGGGCTGGAAACACCATATATTTT - TRBV5-1 - TRBJ1-3